This T cell receptor (beta chain) was found in a study of T cell responses to AZD1222 COVID-19 vaccine. Looked up from germline, CDR1 is SGHRS and CDR2 is YFSETQ. V gave up 5 bases and J gave up 7 bases, with 16 bases separating them. This CDR3 has 14 amino acids. The data were produced by immunoSEQ multiplex PCR, yet TCRdb's version contains in-frame clones alone and is incomplete. The sample has about 130,000 clones, roughly 91% seen once. The receptor was derived from an adult in good health. This sequence joins TRBV5-1 and TRBJ2-1, with D tentatively TRBD1 or TRBD2 (5 bases each). This material consisted of peripheral blood, taken on day 0 of MenACWY control vaccination. The CDR3 region has the DNA TGCGCCAGCAGTGGTGGGCAGGGCGGGAATGAGCAGTTCTTC. Residues: CASSGGQGGNEQFF. The full variable domain, rest sourced from reference TRBV5-1 and TRBJ2-1, is KAGVTQTPRYLIKTRGQQVTLSCSPISGHRSVSWYQQTPGQGLQFLFEYFSETQRNKGNFPGRFSGRQFSNSRSEMNVSTLELGDSALYLCASSGGQGGNEQFFGPGTRLTVL.